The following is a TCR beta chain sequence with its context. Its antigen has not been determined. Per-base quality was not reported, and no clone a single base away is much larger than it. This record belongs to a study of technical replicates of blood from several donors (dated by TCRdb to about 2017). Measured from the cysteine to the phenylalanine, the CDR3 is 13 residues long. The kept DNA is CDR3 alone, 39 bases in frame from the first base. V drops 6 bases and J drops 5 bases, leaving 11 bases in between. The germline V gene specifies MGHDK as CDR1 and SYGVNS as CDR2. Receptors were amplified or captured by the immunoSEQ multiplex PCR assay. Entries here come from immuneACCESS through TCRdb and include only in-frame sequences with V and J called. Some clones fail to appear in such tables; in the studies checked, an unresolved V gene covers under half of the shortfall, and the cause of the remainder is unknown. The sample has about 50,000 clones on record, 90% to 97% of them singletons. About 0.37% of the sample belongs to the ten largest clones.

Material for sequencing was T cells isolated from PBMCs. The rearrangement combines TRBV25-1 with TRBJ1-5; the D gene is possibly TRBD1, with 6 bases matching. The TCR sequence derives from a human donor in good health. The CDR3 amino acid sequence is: CASRQGTDQPQHF. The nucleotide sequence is TGTGCCAGCAGACAGGGCACAGATCAGCCCCAGCATTTT.